These 28 T cell receptor beta chains share one sample of origin, sequenced in a study of blood T cell repertoires in COVID-19. Only in-frame clones appear in the TCRdb table, and some are missing; sequencing was by immunoSEQ multiplex PCR. This sample has fewer than 50,000 clones, with roughly nine tenths found just once. Sequencing input: peripheral blood. The source is a human donor in a cohort sampled during active COVID-19.

J is TRBJ2-7 and V is TRBV27; TRBD1 matches at 7 bases. V gave up 5 bases and J gave up 6 bases; unmatched junction bases: 7. Germline lookup yields CDR1 MNHEY and CDR2 SMNVEV (reference sequence). The CDR3 is 13 amino acids. CDR3 in DNA: TGTGCCAGCAGTGAGGGCAGGGGGACCGAGCAGTACGTC. As protein: CASSEGRGTEQYV.

CDR3 amino acids: CASSPLGGGYYGYTF. DNA for the CDR3: TGTGCCAGCAGCCCTCTAGGGGGGGGCTACTATGGCTACACCTTC. The chain links TRBV3-1 (or the pseudogene TRBV3-2) to TRBJ1-2; D is perhaps TRBD1 (6 bases). The CDR3 is 15 residues long. V lost 4 bases and J lost 3, with 15 bases in between. Germline CDR1 is LGHDT and CDR2 is YNNKEL (reference sequence).

The J gene is TRBJ1-4, the V gene TRBV29-1, with TRBD1 matching over 7 bases. In germline, CDR1 is SQVTM, CDR2 ANQGSEA. The CDR3 sequence is 13 residues long. V dropped 7 bases and J dropped 5; count of bases not matched to a gene: 7. The CDR3 region has the DNA TGCAGCGCTACGGCAGGGGGGAATGAAAAACTGTTTTTT. Translated, it gives CSATAGGNEKLFF.

This chain joins TRBV6-5 and TRBJ1-1; tentatively, D is TRBD1 (5 bases). The CDR3 runs to 15 residues. The V and J ends lost 7 bases and 1 base respectively, with 16 bases between them. CDR1 is MNHEY, CDR2 SVGAGI, per germline. The CDR3 loop reads CASTIRGLGNTEAFF. In DNA form, the CDR3 reads TGTGCCAGCACTATAAGGGGTTTGGGGAACACTGAAGCTTTCTTT.

The chain joins TRBV6-1 to TRBJ2-7; TRBD1 agrees at 11 bases. There are 14 residues in the CDR3. The V gene end was trimmed by 1 base and the J gene end by 5 bases; junction bases not matched to a gene: 1. Germline CDR1 is MNHNS and CDR2 is SASEGT. This chain's CDR3 is CASSEGTGGHEQYV. The DNA of the CDR3 is TGTGCCAGCAGTGAAGGGACAGGGGGCCACGAGCAGTACGTC.

The genes are TRBV11-3 and TRBJ2-1, with 8 positions matching TRBD2. The germline V gene encodes CDR1 SGHNT and CDR2 YENEEA. This CDR3 has 17 amino acids. The junction had 9 bases not matched to a gene; V was cut back by 1 base and J by 4 bases. The CDR3 coding sequence is TGTGCCAGCAGCTTAGGCACCGGGACTAGTAGGTACAATGAGCAGTTCTTC. It codes for CASSLGTGTSRYNEQFF.

J is TRBJ1-2 and V is TRBV4-1, with D unclear. Germline V lookup: CDR1 MGHRA, CDR2 YSYEKL. Trimming removed 0 bases from V and 8 bases from J, with 19 bases in between. This CDR3 has 16 residues. CDR3 bases: TGCGCCAGCAGCCAAGAAAATTCGGGTCGAGTCGGGGGCTACACCTTC. Translating it yields CASSQENSGRVGGYTF.

This clone has more than one count but fewer than ten. The V and J genes are TRBV19 and TRBJ2-7; 8 bases fit TRBD1. V was clipped by 7 bases and J by 0 bases; unmatched bases: 5. Germline V gene lookup returns CDR1 LNHDA and CDR2 SQIVND (reference sequence). The CDR3 runs 14 residues. Written as DNA, the CDR3 is TGTGCCAGTAAAACAGGGGGTAGCTCCTACGAGCAGTACGTC. It codes for CASKTGGSSYEQYV.

This clone was counted a single time. The chain joins TRBV7-3 to TRBJ2-2; D might be TRBD1 (6 bases). Between the trimmed V and J ends, which lost 6 bases and 4 bases, there was a span of 21 bases. This CDR3 region has 17 residues. The germline gives CDR1 SGHTA, CDR2 FQGTGA. Here the CDR3 reads CASSFNRDTLRTGELFF. The CDR3 region has the DNA TGTGCCAGCAGTTTTAACCGGGACACGCTGCGCACCGGGGAGCTGTTTTTT.

This chain's CDR3 is CASSPPGLVFEQYF. In DNA, the CDR3 is TGCGCCAGCAGCCCCCCGGGACTTGTCTTTGAGCAGTACTTC. The chain joins TRBV5-1 to TRBJ2-7, with D perhaps TRBD2 (6 bases). With 4 bases removed from V and 7 bases from J, the gap between germline ends came to 18 bases. CDR1 SGHRS and CDR2 YFSETQ come from the germline V gene. CDR3 length equals 14 residues.

The J gene is TRBJ1-5, the V gene TRBV3-1 (or the pseudogene TRBV3-2), with a weak D call TRBD1 (5 bases). This CDR3 is 15 amino acids long. Germline CDR1 is LGHDT and CDR2 is YNNKEL (reference sequence). V was cut by 4 bases and J by 2 bases, with 12 bases left in between. CDR3 DNA: TGTGCCAGCAGCCCTGGGGGGAGTGGCAATCAGCCCCAGCATTTT. It yields the protein CASSPGGSGNQPQHF.

This chain connects TRBV29-1 to TRBJ1-2, with D maybe TRBD1 (5 bases). Germline values: CDR1 SQVTM, CDR2 ANQGSEA. Trimming removed 4 bases from V and 8 bases from J, with 11 bases in between. The CDR3 covers 11 residues. The CDR3 coding sequence is TGCAGCGTTGGCAGGGATTGGGGCTACACCTTC. This sequence encodes CSVGRDWGYTF.

The chain has TRBV2 and TRBJ2-7, with D possibly matching TRBD2 (5 bases). V was cut by 11 bases and J by 4 bases, with 18 bases left in between. This CDR3 region has 13 residues. CDR1 SNHLY and CDR2 FYNNEI come from the germline V gene. Here the CDR3 reads CAAPRLAFYEQYF. The CDR3, as DNA: TGTGCCGCCCCCCGGCTAGCCTTTTACGAGCAGTACTTC.

The CDR3 loop reads CASRRDHSNQPQHF. In nucleotides, the CDR3 is TGTGCCAGCAGGAGGGATCATAGCAATCAGCCCCAGCATTTT. This sequence joins TRBV6-5 and TRBJ1-5; no firm D call. Germline V gene lookup returns CDR1 MNHEY and CDR2 SVGAGI. Trimming removed 6 bases at V and 0 bases at J, with 9 bases between. This CDR3 spans 14 amino acids.

This CDR3 reads CASSEASNSNQPQHF. The CDR3 nucleotides are TGTGCCAGCAGTGAAGCTTCCAATAGCAATCAGCCCCAGCATTTT. The J gene is TRBJ1-5, the V gene TRBV6-1, with D hard to call. The CDR3 consists of 15 residues. With 0 bases removed from V and 0 bases from J, the gap between germline ends came to 6 bases. The germline V gene encodes CDR1 MNHNS and CDR2 SASEGT.

V usage is TRBV6-5 and J usage is TRBJ1-2, with TRBD1 matching over 8 bases. The CDR3 totals 15 residues. Germline CDR1 and CDR2: MNHEY and SVGAGI. With 5 bases clipped from V and 8 bases from J, the junction kept 13 bases outside the gene matches. The CDR3 DNA reads as TGTGCCAGCAGTCCCTGGACAGGGAAGAACGAAGGCTACACCTTC. Amino acid sequence: CASSPWTGKNEGYTF.

CDR3 region: CASSYSAQGSYEQYF. CDR3 DNA: TGTGCCAGCAGTTACTCGGCACAGGGGAGTTACGAGCAGTACTTC. This chain connects TRBV6-5 to TRBJ2-7, with 7 nucleotides matching TRBD1. Looked up from germline, CDR1 is MNHEY and CDR2 is SVGAGI. CDR3 length: 15 amino acids. V shed 0 bases and J 4 bases; nucleotides not matched to a gene: 6.

The CDR3 DNA sequence: TGTGCCAGCAGTTTATCCACGGGTTCGATGGAGACCCAGTACTTC. It is translated as CASSLSTGSMETQYF. The rearrangement links TRBV27 to TRBJ2-5; D is uncertain. The CDR3 spans 15 residues. Germline values: CDR1 MNHEY, CDR2 SMNVEV (reference sequence). V lost 0 bases and J 5 bases, leaving 13 bases between the germline ends.

J is TRBJ1-4 and V is TRBV3-1 (or the pseudogene TRBV3-2); weak D call: TRBD1 (5 bases). V was pared by 7 bases and J by 6 bases, with 24 bases between. CDR3 length: 17 residues. Per germline, CDR1 LGHDT and CDR2 YNNKEL (reference sequence). The CDR3 region has the DNA TGTGCCAGCACCCGAGGGCAGGGAGGAAGGAGGTATGAAAAACTGTTTTTT. It specifies CASTRGQGGRRYEKLFF.

The CDR3 is CASGLTGYTF. CDR3 DNA: TGTGCCAGTGGACTGACTGGCTACACCTTC. The chain employs TRBV19 and TRBJ1-2; the D is unclear. Germline V gene data show CDR1 as LNHDA and CDR2 as SQIVND (reference sequence). This CDR3 comprises 10 residues. V was trimmed by 8 bases and J by 7 bases, leaving 8 bases between them.

This clone was observed a few times. The rearrangement uses TRBV6-1 and TRBJ2-7; 9 nucleotides align to TRBD2. Trimming cost V 1 base and J 1 base; bases outside gene matches: 2. Per the germline V gene, CDR1 is MNHNS and CDR2 is SASEGT. The CDR3 consists of 15 residues. CDR3 DNA sequence: TGTGCCAGCAGTGAAGGACTAGCGGAGTCCTACGAGCAGTACTTC. This translates into CASSEGLAESYEQYF.

V is TRBV9 and J is TRBJ2-5, with TRBD2 identical over 8 bases. The germline gives CDR1 SGDLS, CDR2 YYNGEE. The CDR3 extends over 15 amino acids. The trim removed 0 bases at V and 5 bases at J, leaving 6 bases unmatched. The CDR3 region has the DNA TGTGCCAGCAGCGTAGTCGGGGGGGTTCAGGAGACCCAGTACTTC. Its translation: CASSVVGGVQETQYF.

This chain joins TRBV2 and TRBJ2-7; weak D call: TRBD1 (6 bases). Trimming took off 6 bases at V and 5 bases at J, with 14 bases between the two ends. Germline V CDR1 and CDR2: SNHLY, FYNNEI. This CDR3 has 13 residues. CDR3 in amino acids: CASRLLQGDEQYV. CDR3 sequence (DNA): TGTGCCAGCAGGCTACTACAGGGCGACGAGCAGTACGTC.

The chain joins TRBV7-9 to TRBJ1-3, with D perhaps TRBD1 (6 bases). The length of the CDR3 is 15 residues. V dropped 5 bases and J dropped 4 bases, with 15 bases sitting between them. Germline values: CDR1 SEHNR, CDR2 FQNEAQ (reference sequence). CDR3 in DNA: TGTGCCAGCAGCCCAAAACAGGGTACCGGAAACACCATATATTTT. It codes for CASSPKQGTGNTIYF.

The V call is TRBV7-8, the J call TRBJ2-2; the match to TRBD2 covers 10 bases. Unmatched junction bases numbered 8, after V lost 5 bases and J lost 5 bases. CDR1 SGHVS and CDR2 FQNEAQ come from the germline V gene. The CDR3 runs 16 residues. The CDR3 spells CASSTHSGGETGELFF. The CDR3 coding sequence is TGTGCCAGCAGCACGCACAGCGGGGGGGAAACCGGGGAGCTGTTTTTT.

This chain joins TRBV16 and TRBJ2-2; TRBD2 matches at 9 bases. V shed 2 bases, J shed 5 bases, and the junction held 3 bases outside the gene matches. CDR1 and CDR2 from the germline V gene are KGHSY and FQNENV. The CDR3 loop spans 15 amino acids. The CDR3 DNA sequence: TGTGCCAGCAGCCAAACTAGCGGGCAGACCGGGGAGCTGTTTTTT. This sequence encodes CASSQTSGQTGELFF. The complete variable domain, with remaining parts taken from reference TRBV16 and TRBJ2-2, reads GEEVAQTPKHLVRGEGQKAKLYCAPIKGHSYVFWYQQVLKNEFKFLISFQNENVFDETGMPKERFSAKCLPNSPCSLEIQATKLEDSAVYFCASSQTSGQTGELFFGEGSRLTVL.

The chain combines TRBV6-5 with TRBJ1-1; tentatively, D is TRBD1 (6 bases). The length of the CDR3 is 13 residues. V dropped 6 bases and J dropped 5 bases, with 13 bases sitting between them. Per germline, CDR1 MNHEY and CDR2 SVGAGI. CDR3 protein: CASSYREGTEAFF. The DNA of the CDR3 is TGTGCCAGCAGCTACAGGGAGGGAACTGAAGCTTTCTTT.

The J gene is TRBJ2-5, the V gene TRBV12-5, with 7 bases identical to TRBD2. In germline, CDR1 is LGHNT, CDR2 FRNRAP. V shed 5 bases, J shed 5 bases, and the junction held 14 bases outside the gene matches. The CDR3 is 16 residues long. The CDR3 sequence: CASGPSKTSIVETQYF. The CDR3 DNA reads as TGTGCTAGTGGTCCCAGTAAGACTAGCATAGTTGAGACCCAGTACTTC.